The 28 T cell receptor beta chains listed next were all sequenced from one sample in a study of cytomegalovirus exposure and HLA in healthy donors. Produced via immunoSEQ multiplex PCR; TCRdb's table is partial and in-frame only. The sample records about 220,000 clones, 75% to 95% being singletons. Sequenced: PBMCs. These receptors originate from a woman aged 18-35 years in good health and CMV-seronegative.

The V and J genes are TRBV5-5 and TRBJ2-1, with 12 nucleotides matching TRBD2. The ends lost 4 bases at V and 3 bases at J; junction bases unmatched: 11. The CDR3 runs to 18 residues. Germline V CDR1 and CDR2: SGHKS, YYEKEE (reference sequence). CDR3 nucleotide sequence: TGTGCCAGCAGCCTACGACTAGCGGGAGTTTCTGGCTACAATGAGCAGTTCTTC. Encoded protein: CASSLRLAGVSGYNEQFF.

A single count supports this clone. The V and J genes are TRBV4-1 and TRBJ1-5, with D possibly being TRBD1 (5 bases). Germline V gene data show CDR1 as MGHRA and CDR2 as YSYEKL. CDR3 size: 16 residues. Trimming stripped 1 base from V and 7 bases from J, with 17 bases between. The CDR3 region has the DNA TGCGCCAGCAGCCAAGGTTCAGGACAAAATGTCCAGCCCCAGCATTTT. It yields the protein CASSQGSGQNVQPQHF.

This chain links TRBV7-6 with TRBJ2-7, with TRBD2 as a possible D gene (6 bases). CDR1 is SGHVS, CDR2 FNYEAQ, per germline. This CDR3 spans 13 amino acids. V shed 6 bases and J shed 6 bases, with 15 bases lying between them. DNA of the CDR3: TGTGCCAGCAGTCTAGGCCCCGGGGGCGAGCAGTACTTC. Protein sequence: CASSLGPGGEQYF. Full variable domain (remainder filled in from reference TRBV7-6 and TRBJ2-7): GAGVSQSPRYKVTKRGQDVALRCDPISGHVSLYWYRQALGQGPEFLTYFNYEAQQDKSGLPNDRFSAERPEGSISTLTIQRTEQRDSAMYRCASSLGPGGEQYFGPGTRLTVT.

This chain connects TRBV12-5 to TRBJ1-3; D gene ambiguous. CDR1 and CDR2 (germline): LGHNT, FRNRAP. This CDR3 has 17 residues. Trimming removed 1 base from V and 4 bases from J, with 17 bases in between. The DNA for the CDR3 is TGTGCTAGTGGTTTGGATCGTTGGTGGCAATCAGGAAACACCATATATTTT. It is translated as CASGLDRWWQSGNTIYF.

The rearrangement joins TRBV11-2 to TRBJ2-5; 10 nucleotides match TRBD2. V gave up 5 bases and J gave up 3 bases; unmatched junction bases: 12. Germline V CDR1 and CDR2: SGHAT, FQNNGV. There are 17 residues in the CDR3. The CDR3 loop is CASSILIRTSGKETQYF. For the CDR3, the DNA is TGTGCCAGCAGCATATTAATTCGGACTAGCGGTAAAGAGACCCAGTACTTC. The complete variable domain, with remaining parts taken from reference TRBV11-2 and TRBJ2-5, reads EAGVAQSPRYKIIEKRQSVAFWCNPISGHATLYWYQQILGQGPKLLIQFQNNGVVDDSQLPKDRFSAERLKGVDSTLKIQPAKLEDSAVYLCASSILIRTSGKETQYFGPGTRLLVL.

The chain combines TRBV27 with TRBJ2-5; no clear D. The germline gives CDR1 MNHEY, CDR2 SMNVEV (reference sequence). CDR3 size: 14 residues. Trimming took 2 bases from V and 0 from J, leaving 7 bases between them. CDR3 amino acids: CASSLIGYQETQYF. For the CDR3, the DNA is TGTGCCAGCAGTTTAATCGGGTACCAAGAGACCCAGTACTTC.

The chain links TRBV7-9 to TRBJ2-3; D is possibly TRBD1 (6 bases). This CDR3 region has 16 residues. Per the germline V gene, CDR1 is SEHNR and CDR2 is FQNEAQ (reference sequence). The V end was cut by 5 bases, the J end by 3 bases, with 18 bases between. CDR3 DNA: TGTGCCAGCAGCCGTGACGGGACATTGGTAACAGATACGCAGTATTTT. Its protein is CASSRDGTLVTDTQYF.

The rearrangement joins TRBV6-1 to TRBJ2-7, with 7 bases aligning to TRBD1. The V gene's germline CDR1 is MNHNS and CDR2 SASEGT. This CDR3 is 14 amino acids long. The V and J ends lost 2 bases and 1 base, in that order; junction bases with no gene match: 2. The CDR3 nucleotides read TGTGCCAGCAGTGAAAGGGGGCCATCCTACGAGCAGTACTTC. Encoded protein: CASSERGPSYEQYF.

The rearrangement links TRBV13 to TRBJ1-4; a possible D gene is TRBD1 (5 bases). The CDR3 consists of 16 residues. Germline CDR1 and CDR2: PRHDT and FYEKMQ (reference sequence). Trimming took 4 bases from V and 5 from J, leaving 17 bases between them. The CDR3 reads CASSSSMGPTNEKLFF. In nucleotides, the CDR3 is TGTGCCAGCAGCTCATCGATGGGGCCGACAAATGAAAAACTGTTTTTT.

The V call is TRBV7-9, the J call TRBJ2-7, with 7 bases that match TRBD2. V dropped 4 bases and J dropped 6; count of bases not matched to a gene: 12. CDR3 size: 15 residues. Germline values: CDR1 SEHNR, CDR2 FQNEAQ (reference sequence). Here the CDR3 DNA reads TGTGCCAGCAGCTCGCGGACTAGTCTACGGCTCGAGCAGTACTTC. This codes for CASSSRTSLRLEQYF.

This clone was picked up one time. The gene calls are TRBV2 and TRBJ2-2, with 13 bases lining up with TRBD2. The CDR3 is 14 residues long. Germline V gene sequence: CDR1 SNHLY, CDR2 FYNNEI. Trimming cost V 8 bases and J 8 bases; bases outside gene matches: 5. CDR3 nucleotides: TGTGCCAGCGGGTCGGGACTAGCGGGAGGGGAGCTGTTTTTT. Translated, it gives CASGSGLAGGELFF. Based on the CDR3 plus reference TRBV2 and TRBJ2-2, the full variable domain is EPEVTQTPSHQVTQMGQEVILRCVPISNHLYFYWYRQILGQKVEFLVSFYNNEISEKSEIFDDQFSVERPDGSNFTLKIRSTKLEDSAMYFCASGSGLAGGELFFGEGSRLTVL.

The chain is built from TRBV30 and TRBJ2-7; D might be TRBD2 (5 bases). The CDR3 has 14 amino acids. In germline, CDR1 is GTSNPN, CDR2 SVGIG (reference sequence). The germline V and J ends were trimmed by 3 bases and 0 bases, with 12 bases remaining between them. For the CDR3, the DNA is TGTGCCTGGAGAACCAGCGGCCACTCCTACGAGCAGTACTTC. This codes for CAWRTSGHSYEQYF.

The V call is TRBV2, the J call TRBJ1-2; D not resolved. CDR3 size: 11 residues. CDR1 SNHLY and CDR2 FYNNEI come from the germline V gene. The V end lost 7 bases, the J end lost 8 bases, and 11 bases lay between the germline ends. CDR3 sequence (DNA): TGTGCCAGCAATGAGGTACTCGGCTACACCTTC. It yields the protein CASNEVLGYTF.

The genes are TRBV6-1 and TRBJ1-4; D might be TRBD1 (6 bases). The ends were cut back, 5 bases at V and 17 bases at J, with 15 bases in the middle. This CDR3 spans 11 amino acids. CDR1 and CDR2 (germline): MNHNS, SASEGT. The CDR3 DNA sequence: TGTGCCAGCAGTTCGACAGGCCCCCTCTTTTTT. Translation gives CASSSTGPLFF.

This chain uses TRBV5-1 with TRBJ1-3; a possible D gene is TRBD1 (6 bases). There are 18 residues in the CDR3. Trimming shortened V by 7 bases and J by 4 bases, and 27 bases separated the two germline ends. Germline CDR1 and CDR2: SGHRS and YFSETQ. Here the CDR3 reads CASRDILLGHLEGNTIYF. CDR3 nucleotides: TGCGCCAGCCGCGATATACTCTTGGGACATTTGGAGGGAAACACCATATATTTT.

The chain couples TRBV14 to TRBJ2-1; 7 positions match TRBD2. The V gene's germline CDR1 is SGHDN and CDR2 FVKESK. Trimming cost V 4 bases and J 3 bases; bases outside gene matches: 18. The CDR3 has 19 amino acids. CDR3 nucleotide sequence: TGTGCCAGCAGCCTCGATGGGCGGGAGACGGCAAGGGACTACAATGAGCAGTTCTTC. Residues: CASSLDGRETARDYNEQFF.

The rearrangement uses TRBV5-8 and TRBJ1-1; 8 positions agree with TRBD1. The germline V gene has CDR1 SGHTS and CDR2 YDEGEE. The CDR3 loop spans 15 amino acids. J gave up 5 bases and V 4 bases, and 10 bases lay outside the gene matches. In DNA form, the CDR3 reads TGTGCCAGCAGCATGCTACAGGGGGAAGGGACTGAAGCTTTCTTT. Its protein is CASSMLQGEGTEAFF.

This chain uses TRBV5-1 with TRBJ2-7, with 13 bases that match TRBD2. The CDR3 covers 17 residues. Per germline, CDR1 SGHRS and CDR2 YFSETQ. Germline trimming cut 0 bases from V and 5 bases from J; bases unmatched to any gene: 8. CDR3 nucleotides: TGCGCCAGCAGCTTGGACTTGACTAGCGGGAGGTACCACGAGCAGTACTTC. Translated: CASSLDLTSGRYHEQYF.

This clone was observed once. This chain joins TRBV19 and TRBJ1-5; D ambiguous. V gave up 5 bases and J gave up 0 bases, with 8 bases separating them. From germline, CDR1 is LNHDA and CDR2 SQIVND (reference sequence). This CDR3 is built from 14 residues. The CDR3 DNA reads TGTGCCAGTAGTTTTGGCGGTAGCAATCAGCCCCAGCATTTT. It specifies CASSFGGSNQPQHF.

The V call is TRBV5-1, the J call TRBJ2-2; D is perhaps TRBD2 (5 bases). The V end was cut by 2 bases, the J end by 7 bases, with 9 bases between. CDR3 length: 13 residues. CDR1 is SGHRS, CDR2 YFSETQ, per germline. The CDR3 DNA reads TGCGCCAGCAGCTTTGGACGGGGCGGGGAGCTGTTTTTT. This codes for CASSFGRGGELFF.

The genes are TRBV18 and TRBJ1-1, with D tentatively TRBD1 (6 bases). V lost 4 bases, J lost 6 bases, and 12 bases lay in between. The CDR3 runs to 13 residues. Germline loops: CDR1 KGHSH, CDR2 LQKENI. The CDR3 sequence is CASSLQGSAEAFF. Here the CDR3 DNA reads TGTGCCAGCTCACTACAGGGTTCGGCTGAAGCTTTCTTT.

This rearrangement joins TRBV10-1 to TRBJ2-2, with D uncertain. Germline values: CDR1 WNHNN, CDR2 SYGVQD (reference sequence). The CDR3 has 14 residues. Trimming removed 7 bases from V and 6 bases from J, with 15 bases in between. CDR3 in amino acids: CASKAVPEAGELFF. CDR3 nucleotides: TGCGCCAGCAAGGCCGTTCCAGAGGCCGGGGAGCTGTTTTTT.

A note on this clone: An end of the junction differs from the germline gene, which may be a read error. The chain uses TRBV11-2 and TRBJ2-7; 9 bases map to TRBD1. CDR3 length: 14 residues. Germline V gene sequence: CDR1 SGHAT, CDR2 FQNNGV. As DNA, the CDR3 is TGTGCCAGCAGTGTTGGGACAGGGCTGTACGAGCAGTGCTTC. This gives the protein CASSVGTGLYEQCF.

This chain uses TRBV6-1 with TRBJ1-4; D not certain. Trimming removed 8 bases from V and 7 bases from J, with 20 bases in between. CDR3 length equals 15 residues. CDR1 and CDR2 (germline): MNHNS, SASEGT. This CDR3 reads CASGRGSAGSEKLFF. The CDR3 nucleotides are TGTGCCAGCGGAAGAGGGTCGGCGGGGAGTGAAAAACTGTTTTTT.

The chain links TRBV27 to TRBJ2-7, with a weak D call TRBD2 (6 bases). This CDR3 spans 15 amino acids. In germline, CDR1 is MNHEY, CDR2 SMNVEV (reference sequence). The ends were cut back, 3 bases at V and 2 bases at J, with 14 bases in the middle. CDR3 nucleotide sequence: TGTGCCAGCAGTTTGGTGGCGGGAACACCCTACGAGCAGTACTTC. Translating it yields CASSLVAGTPYEQYF.

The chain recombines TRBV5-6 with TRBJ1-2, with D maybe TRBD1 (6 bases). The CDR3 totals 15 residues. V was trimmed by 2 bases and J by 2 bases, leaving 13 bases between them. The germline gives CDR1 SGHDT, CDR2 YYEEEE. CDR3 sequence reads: CASSFYRDANYGYTF. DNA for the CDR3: TGTGCCAGCAGCTTTTACAGGGACGCGAACTATGGCTACACCTTC.

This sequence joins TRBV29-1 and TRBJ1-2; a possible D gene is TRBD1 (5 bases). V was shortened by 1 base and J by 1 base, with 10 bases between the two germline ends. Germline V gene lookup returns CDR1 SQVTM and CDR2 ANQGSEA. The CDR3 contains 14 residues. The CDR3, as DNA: TGCAGCGTTGAAGGATGGGGCGGTAACTATGGCTACACCTTC. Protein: CSVEGWGGNYGYTF.

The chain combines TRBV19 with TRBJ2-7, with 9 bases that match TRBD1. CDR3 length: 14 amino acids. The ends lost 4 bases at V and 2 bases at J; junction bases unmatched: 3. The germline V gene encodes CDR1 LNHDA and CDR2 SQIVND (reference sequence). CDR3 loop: CASSTGTGPYEQYF. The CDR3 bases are TGTGCCAGTAGTACCGGGACAGGGCCCTACGAGCAGTACTTC. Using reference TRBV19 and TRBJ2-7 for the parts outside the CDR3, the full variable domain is DGGITQSPKYLFRKEGQNVTLSCEQNLNHDAMYWYRQDPGQGLRLIYYSQIVNDFQKGDIAEGYSVSREKKESFPLTVTSAQKNPTAFYLCASSTGTGPYEQYFGPGTRLTVT.